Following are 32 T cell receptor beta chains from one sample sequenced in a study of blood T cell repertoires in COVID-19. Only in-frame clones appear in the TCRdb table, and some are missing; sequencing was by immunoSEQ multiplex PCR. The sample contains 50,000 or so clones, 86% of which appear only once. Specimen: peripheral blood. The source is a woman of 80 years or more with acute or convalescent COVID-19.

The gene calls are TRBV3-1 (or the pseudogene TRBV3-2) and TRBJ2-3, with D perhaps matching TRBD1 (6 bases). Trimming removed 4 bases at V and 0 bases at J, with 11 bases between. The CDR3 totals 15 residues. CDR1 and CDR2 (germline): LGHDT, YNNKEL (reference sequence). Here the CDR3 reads CASSPGHLSTDTQYF. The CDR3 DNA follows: TGTGCCAGCAGCCCGGGACACCTCAGCACAGATACGCAGTATTTT.

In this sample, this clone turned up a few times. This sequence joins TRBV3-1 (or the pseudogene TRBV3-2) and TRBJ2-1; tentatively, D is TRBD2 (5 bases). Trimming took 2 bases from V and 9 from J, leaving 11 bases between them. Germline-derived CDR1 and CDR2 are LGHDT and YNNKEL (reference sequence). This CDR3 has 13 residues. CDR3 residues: CASSQTSPTEQFF. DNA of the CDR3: TGTGCCAGCAGCCAAACTAGTCCGACTGAGCAGTTCTTC.

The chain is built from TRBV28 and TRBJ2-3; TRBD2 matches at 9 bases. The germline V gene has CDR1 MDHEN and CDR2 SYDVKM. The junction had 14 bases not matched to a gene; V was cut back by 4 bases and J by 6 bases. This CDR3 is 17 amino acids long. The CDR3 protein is CASSSAGTSRTRDTQYF. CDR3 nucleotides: TGTGCCAGCAGTTCAGCCGGGACTAGCCGGACAAGGGATACGCAGTATTTT. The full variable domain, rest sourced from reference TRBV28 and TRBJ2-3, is DVKVTQSSRYLVKRTGEKVFLECVQDMDHENMFWYRQDPGLGLRLIYFSYDVKMKEKGDIPEGYSVSREKKERFSLILESASTNQTSMYLCASSSAGTSRTRDTQYFGPGTRLTVL.

The CDR3 spells CASAAEGGLGTEAFF. The CDR3 DNA is TGTGCCAGCGCCGCTGAGGGGGGGCTGGGCACTGAAGCTTTCTTT. V usage is TRBV2 and J usage is TRBJ1-1; perhaps TRBD1 as D (6 bases). This CDR3 spans 15 amino acids. With 8 bases removed from V and 4 bases from J, the gap between germline ends came to 20 bases. Germline V lookup: CDR1 SNHLY, CDR2 FYNNEI.

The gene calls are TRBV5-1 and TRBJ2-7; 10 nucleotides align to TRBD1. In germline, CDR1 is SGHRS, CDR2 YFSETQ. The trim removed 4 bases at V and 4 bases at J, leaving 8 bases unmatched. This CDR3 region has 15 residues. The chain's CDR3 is CASSTSTGGRYEQYF. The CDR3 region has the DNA TGCGCCAGCAGCACATCGACAGGGGGCCGTTACGAGCAGTACTTC.

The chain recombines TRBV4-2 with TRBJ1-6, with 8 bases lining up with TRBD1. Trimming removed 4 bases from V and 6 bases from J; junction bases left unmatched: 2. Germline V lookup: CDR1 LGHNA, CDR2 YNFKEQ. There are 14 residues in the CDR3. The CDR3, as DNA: TGTGCCAGCAGCCTAACAGGGGGTAATTCACCCCTCCACTTT. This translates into CASSLTGGNSPLHF.

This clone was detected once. The CDR3 nucleotides are TGTGCCAGCAGCCAAGTACCGGGACAGGGCACCCTCCACTTT. This encodes CASSQVPGQGTLHF. The chain is built from TRBV14 and TRBJ1-6; 9 nucleotides align to TRBD1. Germline CDR1 and CDR2: SGHDN and FVKESK. The V gene end was trimmed by 1 base and the J gene end by 14 bases; junction bases not matched to a gene: 6. The CDR3 is made up of 14 amino acids.

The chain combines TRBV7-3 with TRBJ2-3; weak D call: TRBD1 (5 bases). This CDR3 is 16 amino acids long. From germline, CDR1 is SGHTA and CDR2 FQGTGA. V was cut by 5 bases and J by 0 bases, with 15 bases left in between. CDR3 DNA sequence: TGTGCCAGCAGCCTGCAGGGCATTCCAAGCACAGATACGCAGTATTTT. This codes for CASSLQGIPSTDTQYF. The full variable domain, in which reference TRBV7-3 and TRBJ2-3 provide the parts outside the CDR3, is GAGVSQTPSNKVTEKGKYVELRCDPISGHTALYWYRQSLGQGPEFLIYFQGTGAADDSGLPNDRFFAVRPEGSVSTLKIQRTERGDSAVYLCASSLQGIPSTDTQYFGPGTRLTVL.

The CDR3 bases are TGTGCCAGCAGCGTAAATGAGGGGGGAGGGACTAATGAAAAACTGTTTTTT. Its protein product is CASSVNEGGGTNEKLFF. The rearrangement links TRBV9 to TRBJ1-4; D perhaps matches TRBD1 (6 bases). This CDR3 has 17 residues. From germline, CDR1 is SGDLS and CDR2 YYNGEE. V was pared by 1 base and J by 2 bases, with 15 bases between.

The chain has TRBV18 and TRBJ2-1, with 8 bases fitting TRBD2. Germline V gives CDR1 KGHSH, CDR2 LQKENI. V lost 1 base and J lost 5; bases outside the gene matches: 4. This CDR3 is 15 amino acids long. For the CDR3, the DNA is TGTGCCAGCTCACCACTCCGGGGGGGCCACAATGAGCAGTTCTTC. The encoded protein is CASSPLRGGHNEQFF.

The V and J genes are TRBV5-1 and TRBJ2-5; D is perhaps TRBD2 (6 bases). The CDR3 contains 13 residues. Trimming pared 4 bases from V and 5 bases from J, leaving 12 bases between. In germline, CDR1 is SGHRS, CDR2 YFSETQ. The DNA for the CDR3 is TGCGCCAGCAGCGGGACGGGGACTGAGACCCAGTACTTC. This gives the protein CASSGTGTETQYF.

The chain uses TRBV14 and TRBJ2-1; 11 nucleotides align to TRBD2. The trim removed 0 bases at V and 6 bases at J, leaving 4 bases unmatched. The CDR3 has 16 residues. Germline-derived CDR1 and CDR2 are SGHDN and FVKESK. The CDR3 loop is CASSQDTTSGSNEQFF. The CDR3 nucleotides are TGTGCCAGCAGCCAAGATACAACTAGCGGGAGCAATGAGCAGTTCTTC.

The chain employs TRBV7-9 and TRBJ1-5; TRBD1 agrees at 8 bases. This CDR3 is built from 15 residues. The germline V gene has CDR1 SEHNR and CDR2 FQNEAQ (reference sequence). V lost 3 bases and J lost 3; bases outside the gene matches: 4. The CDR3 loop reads CASSFGQGNNQPQHF. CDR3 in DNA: TGTGCCAGCAGCTTCGGACAGGGCAACAATCAGCCCCAGCATTTT.

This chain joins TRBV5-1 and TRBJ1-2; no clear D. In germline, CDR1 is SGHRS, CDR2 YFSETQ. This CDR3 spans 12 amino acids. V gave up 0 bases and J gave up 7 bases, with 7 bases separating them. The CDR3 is CASSLELGGYTF. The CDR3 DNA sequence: TGCGCCAGCAGCTTGGAGCTAGGTGGCTACACCTTC.

CDR3 region: CASSFQGGENSYEQYV. CDR3 bases: TGTGCCAGCAGCTTCCAAGGGGGGGAGAACTCCTACGAGCAGTACGTC. J is TRBJ2-7 and V is TRBV7-8; a possible D gene is TRBD2 (7 bases). CDR1 and CDR2 from the germline V gene are SGHVS and FQNEAQ. CDR3 length equals 16 residues. The ends were cut back, 3 bases at V and 0 bases at J, with 15 bases in the middle.

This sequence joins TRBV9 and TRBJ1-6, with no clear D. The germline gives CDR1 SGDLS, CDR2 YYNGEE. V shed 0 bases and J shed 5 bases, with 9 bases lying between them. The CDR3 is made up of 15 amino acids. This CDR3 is CASSVDGRNNSPLHF. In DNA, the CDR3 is TGTGCCAGCAGCGTAGATGGCAGAAATAATTCACCCCTCCACTTT. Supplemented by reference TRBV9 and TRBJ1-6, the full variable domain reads DSGVTQTPKHLITATGQRVTLRCSPRSGDLSVYWYQQSLDQGLQFLIQYYNGEERAKGNILERFSAQQFPDLHSELNLSSLELGDSALYFCASSVDGRNNSPLHFGNGTRLTVT.

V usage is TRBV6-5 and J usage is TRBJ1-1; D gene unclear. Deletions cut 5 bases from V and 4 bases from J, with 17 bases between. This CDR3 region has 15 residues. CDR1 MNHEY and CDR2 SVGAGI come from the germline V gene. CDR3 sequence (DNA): TGTGCCAGCAGTACCTCCCTTGCGGGGAGCACTGAAGCTTTCTTT. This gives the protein CASSTSLAGSTEAFF.

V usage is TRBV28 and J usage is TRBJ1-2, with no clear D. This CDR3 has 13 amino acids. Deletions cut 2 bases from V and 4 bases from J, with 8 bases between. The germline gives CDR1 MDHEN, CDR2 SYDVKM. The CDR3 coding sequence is TGTGCCAGCAGTTTAAGCGGGGTCTATGGCTACACCTTC. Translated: CASSLSGVYGYTF.

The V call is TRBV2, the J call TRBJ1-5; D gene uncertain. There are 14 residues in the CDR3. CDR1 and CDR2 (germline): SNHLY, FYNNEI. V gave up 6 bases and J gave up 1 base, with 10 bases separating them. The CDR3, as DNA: TGTGCCAGCAGCCCGTCTACCAGCAATCAGCCCCAGCATTTT. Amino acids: CASSPSTSNQPQHF.

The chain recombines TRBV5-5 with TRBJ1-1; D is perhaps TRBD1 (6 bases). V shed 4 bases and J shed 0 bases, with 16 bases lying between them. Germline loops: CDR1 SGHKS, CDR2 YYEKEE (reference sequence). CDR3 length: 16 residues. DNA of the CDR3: TGTGCCAGCAGCCCAGGGACACATCTAATGAACACTGAAGCTTTCTTT. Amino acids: CASSPGTHLMNTEAFF. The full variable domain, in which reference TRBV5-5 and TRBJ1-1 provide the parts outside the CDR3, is DAGVTQSPTHLIKTRGQQVTLRCSPISGHKSVSWYQQVLGQGPQFIFQYYEKEERGRGNFPDRFSARQFPNYSSELNVNALLLGDSALYLCASSPGTHLMNTEAFFGQGTRLTVV.

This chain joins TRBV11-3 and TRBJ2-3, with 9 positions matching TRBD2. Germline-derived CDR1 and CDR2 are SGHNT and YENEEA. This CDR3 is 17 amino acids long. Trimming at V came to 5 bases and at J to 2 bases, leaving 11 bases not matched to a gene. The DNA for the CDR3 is TGTGCCAGCAGCCCCAAGCGGGGGGCCAACCCCACAGATACGCAGTATTTT. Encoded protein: CASSPKRGANPTDTQYF.

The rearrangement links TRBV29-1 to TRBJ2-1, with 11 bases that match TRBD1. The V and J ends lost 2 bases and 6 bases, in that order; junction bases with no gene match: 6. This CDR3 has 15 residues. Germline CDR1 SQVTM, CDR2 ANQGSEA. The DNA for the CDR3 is TGCAGCGTTGAACCCCCGGACAGGGGGCTCAATGAGCAGTTCTTC. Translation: CSVEPPDRGLNEQFF.

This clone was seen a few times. CDR3 sequence reads: CASRSTGGTSSETQYF. The CDR3 nucleotides read TGTGCCAGTAGGTCAACAGGGGGTACCTCGTCGGAGACCCAGTACTTC. The chain couples TRBV19 to TRBJ2-5, with 8 bases identical to TRBD1. The CDR3 covers 16 residues. Germline CDR1 and CDR2: LNHDA and SQIVND (reference sequence). V lost 6 bases to trimming and J lost 5 bases; unmatched junction nucleotides: 14.

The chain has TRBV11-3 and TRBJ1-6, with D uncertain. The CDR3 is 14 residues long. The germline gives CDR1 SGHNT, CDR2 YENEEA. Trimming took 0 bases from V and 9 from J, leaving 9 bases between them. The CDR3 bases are TGTGCCAGCAGCTTAGAAGGTTCGGGTTCACCCCTCCACTTT. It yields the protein CASSLEGSGSPLHF. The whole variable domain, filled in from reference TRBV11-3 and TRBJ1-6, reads EAGVVQSPRYKIIEKKQPVAFWCNPISGHNTLYWYLQNLGQGPELLIRYENEEAVDDSQLPKDRFSAERLKGVDSTLKIQPAELGDSAVYLCASSLEGSGSPLHFGNGTRLTVT.

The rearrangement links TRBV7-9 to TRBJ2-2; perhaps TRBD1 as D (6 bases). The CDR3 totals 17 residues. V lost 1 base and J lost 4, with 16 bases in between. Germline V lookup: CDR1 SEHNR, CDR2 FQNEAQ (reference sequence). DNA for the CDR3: TGTGCCAGCAGCTTAGGGCGGCAGGGGATTCGCACCGGGGAGCTGTTTTTT. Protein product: CASSLGRQGIRTGELFF.

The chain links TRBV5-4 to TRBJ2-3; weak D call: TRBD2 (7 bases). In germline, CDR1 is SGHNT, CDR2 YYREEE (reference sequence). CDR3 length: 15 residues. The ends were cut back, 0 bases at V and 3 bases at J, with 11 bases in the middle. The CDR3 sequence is CASSLARGATDTQYF. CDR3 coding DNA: TGTGCCAGCAGCTTGGCCCGGGGGGCAACAGATACGCAGTATTTT. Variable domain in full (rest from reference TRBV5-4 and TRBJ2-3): ETGVTQSPTHLIKTRGQQVTLRCSSQSGHNTVSWYQQALGQGPQFIFQYYREEENGRGNFPPRFSGLQFPNYSSELNVNALELDDSALYLCASSLARGATDTQYFGPGTRLTVL.

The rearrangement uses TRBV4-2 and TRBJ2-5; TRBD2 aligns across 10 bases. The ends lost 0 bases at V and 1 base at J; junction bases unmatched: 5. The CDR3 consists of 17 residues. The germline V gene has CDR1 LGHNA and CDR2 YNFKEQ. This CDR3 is CASSQDPAGGPQETQYF. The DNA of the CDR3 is TGTGCCAGCAGCCAAGATCCAGCGGGAGGGCCCCAAGAGACCCAGTACTTC.

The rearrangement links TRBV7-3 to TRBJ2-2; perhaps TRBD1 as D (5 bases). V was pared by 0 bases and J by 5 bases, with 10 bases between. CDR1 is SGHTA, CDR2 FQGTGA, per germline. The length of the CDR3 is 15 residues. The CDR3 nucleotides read TGTGCCAGCAGCTTAACGGGGCCAGGGACCGGGGAGCTGTTTTTT. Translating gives CASSLTGPGTGELFF.

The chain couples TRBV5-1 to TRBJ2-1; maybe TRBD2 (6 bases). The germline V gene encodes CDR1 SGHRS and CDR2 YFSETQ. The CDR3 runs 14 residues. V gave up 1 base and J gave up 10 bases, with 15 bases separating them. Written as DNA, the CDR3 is TGCGCCAGCAGCTTGTGGGAGACTAGGGGCGAGCAGTTCTTC. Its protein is CASSLWETRGEQFF.

The CDR3 region has the DNA TGTGCCAGCAGCTTCGGACTAGCGGGAGGGAATGAGCAGTTCTTC. Translation gives CASSFGLAGGNEQFF. The gene calls are TRBV7-3 and TRBJ2-1; 15 nucleotides match TRBD2. CDR3 length: 15 amino acids. J lost 7 bases, V lost 3 bases, and 1 base had no gene match. The germline V gene encodes CDR1 SGHTA and CDR2 FQGTGA.

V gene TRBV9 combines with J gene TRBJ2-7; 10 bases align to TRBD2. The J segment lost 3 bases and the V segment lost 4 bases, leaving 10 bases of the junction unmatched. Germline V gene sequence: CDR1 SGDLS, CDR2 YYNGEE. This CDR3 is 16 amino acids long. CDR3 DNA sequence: TGTGCCAGCAGCACCCCGGGGAGCGGGGGGGACTACGAGCAGTACTTC. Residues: CASSTPGSGGDYEQYF.

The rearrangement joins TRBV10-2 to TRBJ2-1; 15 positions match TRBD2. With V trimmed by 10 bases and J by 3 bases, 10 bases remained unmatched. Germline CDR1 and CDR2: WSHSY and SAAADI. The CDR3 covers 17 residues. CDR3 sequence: CATRPGLAGGLYNEQFF. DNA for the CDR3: TGCGCCACAAGACCGGGACTAGCGGGAGGACTCTACAATGAGCAGTTCTTC.